This T cell receptor (beta chain) was recorded in a study of blood T cell repertoires in COVID-19. Original analysis: Cell counts per sample came from amplifying reference gene primers. The repertoire was sequenced with immunoSEQ multiplex PCR; TCRdb's copy has only in-frame clones and lacks some. V, J and clone size were drawn from that table, and D and trimming were deduced from the DNA. The data show approximately 260,000 clones, about 91% seen once. The V segment lost 3 bases and the J segment 6 bases; nucleotides outside the gene matches: 4. The CDR3 length is 13 residues. The chain is built from TRBV12-3 or TRBV12-4 and TRBJ1-1; 7 bases line up with TRBD1. This receptor was identified in a woman aged 35 to 49 with acute COVID-19. The sample taken for sequencing was PBMCs or T cells enriched from blood (not recorded which). The CDR3 coding sequence is TGTGCCAGCAGTTTTGACAGGGATGCTGAAGCTTTCTTT. Protein sequence: CASSFDRDAEAFF.